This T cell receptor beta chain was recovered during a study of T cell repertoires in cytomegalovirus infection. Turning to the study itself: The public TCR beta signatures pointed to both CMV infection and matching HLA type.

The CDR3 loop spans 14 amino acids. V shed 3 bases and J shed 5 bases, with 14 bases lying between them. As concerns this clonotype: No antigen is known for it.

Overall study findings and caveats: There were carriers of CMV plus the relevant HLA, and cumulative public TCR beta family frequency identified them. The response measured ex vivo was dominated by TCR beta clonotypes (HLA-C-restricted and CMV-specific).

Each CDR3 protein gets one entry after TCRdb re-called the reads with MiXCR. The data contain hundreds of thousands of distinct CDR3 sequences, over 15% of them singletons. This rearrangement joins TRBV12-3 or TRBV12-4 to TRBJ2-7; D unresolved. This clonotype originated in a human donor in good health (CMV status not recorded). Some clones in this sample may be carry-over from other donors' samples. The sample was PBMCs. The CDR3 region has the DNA TGTGCCAGCAGTTTTGTTCTTGTTGGGAACGAGCAGTACTTC. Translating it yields CASSFVLVGNEQYF.